The 10 T cell receptor beta chains given below trace back to one sample, sequenced in a study of T cell repertoires in cytomegalovirus infection. A single record per CDR3 protein comes from TCRdb applying MiXCR to the reads. The sample carries about 350,000 distinct CDR3 sequences, about 32% recorded once. Their antigen targets remain unknown. This specimen consisted of cultured PBMCs, obtained from culture after CMV antigen stimulation. All receptors come from a human donor in good health (CMV status not recorded). Some clones in this sample may be carry-over from other donors' samples.

The chain combines TRBV10-3 with TRBJ2-3; D ambiguous. The germline CDR1 and CDR2 sequences are ENHRY and SYGVKD. There are 12 residues in the CDR3. V lost 3 bases and J 7 bases, leaving 8 bases between the germline ends. The CDR3 DNA is TGTGCCATCAGTGACGAAGCAAATACGCAGTATTTT. This translates into CAISDEANTQYF.

CDR3 nucleotides: TGTGCCAGCAAGGTGACTAGCGGAAGCAATGAGCAGTTCTTC. Amino acid sequence: CASKVTSGSNEQFF. V is TRBV7-2 and J is TRBJ2-1, with TRBD2 identical over 9 bases. With 7 bases clipped from V and 6 bases from J, the junction kept 7 bases outside the gene matches. CDR1 and CDR2 from the germline V gene are SGHTA and FQGNSA. This CDR3 has 14 residues.

This clonotype came up many times. The CDR3 bases are TGTGCCAGCAGCCCGCGACAGGGCACAGATACGCAGTATTTT. The encoded protein is CASSPRQGTDTQYF. The J gene is TRBJ2-3, the V gene TRBV7-2; tentative D call: TRBD1 (6 bases). CDR1 is SGHTA and CDR2 is FQGNSA in the germline V gene. The ends were cut back, 5 bases at V and 1 base at J, with 10 bases in the middle. This CDR3 spans 14 amino acids.

This clonotype was recorded at least ten times. The chain is built from TRBV7-9 and TRBJ1-3; no firm D call. CDR3 length: 13 amino acids. Trimming left V 2 bases short and J 1 base short, with 3 bases between. CDR1 is SEHNR, CDR2 FQNEAQ, per germline (reference sequence). The CDR3 is CASSLTSGNTIYF. In nucleotides, the CDR3 is TGTGCCAGCAGCTTAACATCTGGAAACACCATATATTTT.

This clonotype has only a few counts. The chain is built from TRBV4-1 and TRBJ1-2, with D unresolved. The CDR3 loop spans 14 amino acids. Between the trimmed V and J ends, which lost 0 bases and 8 bases, there was a span of 13 bases. Germline lookup yields CDR1 MGHRA and CDR2 YSYEKL. CDR3: CASSQDFVRRGYTF. CDR3 sequence (DNA): TGCGCCAGCAGCCAAGATTTTGTCAGGCGAGGCTACACCTTC.

This chain links TRBV6-5 with TRBJ2-3; TRBD2 matches at 10 bases. In germline, CDR1 is MNHEY, CDR2 SVGAGI. Trimming cost V 6 bases and J 8 bases; bases outside gene matches: 2. This CDR3 contains 12 residues. Here the CDR3 reads CASRSGRATQYF. In DNA, the CDR3 is TGTGCCAGCAGGAGCGGGAGGGCTACGCAGTATTTT.

The chain links TRBV2 to TRBJ1-3; no definite D call. V was cut by 6 bases and J by 0 bases, with 9 bases left in between. The germline V gene encodes CDR1 SNHLY and CDR2 FYNNEI. The CDR3 sequence is 14 residues long. CDR3 sequence: CASSPRTSGNTIYF. The CDR3 nucleotides are TGTGCCAGCAGCCCACGGACCTCTGGAAACACCATATATTTT.

This clonotype was counted between two and nine times. The chain recombines TRBV10-3 with TRBJ2-7; either TRBD1 or TRBD2 may supply D (5 bases each). Germline CDR1 ENHRY, CDR2 SYGVKD. V lost 11 bases and J lost 1, with 15 bases in between. This CDR3 is 13 amino acids long. The CDR3 DNA reads TGTGCCGCCCAGGGAGCGATATCCTACGAGCAGTACTTC. It yields the protein CAAQGAISYEQYF.

The CDR3 loop reads CASSELAGSGQFF. The CDR3 nucleotides are TGTGCCAGCAGTGAGCTAGCGGGATCTGGGCAGTTCTTC. J is TRBJ2-1 and V is TRBV6-1; 9 bases fit TRBD2. CDR3 size: 13 residues. With 3 bases clipped from V and 12 bases from J, the junction kept 6 bases outside the gene matches. Germline CDR1 is MNHNS and CDR2 is SASEGT.

This clonotype was seen more than once but under ten times. The rearrangement uses TRBV20-1 and TRBJ1-6, with D perhaps TRBD1 (6 bases). V was pared by 0 bases and J by 7 bases, with 13 bases between. Germline V gene sequence: CDR1 DFQATT, CDR2 SNEGSKA (reference sequence). The CDR3 is 15 residues long. The CDR3 spells CSARDQGRINSPLHF. Written as DNA, the CDR3 is TGCAGTGCTAGAGATCAGGGGAGGATAAATTCACCCCTCCACTTT.